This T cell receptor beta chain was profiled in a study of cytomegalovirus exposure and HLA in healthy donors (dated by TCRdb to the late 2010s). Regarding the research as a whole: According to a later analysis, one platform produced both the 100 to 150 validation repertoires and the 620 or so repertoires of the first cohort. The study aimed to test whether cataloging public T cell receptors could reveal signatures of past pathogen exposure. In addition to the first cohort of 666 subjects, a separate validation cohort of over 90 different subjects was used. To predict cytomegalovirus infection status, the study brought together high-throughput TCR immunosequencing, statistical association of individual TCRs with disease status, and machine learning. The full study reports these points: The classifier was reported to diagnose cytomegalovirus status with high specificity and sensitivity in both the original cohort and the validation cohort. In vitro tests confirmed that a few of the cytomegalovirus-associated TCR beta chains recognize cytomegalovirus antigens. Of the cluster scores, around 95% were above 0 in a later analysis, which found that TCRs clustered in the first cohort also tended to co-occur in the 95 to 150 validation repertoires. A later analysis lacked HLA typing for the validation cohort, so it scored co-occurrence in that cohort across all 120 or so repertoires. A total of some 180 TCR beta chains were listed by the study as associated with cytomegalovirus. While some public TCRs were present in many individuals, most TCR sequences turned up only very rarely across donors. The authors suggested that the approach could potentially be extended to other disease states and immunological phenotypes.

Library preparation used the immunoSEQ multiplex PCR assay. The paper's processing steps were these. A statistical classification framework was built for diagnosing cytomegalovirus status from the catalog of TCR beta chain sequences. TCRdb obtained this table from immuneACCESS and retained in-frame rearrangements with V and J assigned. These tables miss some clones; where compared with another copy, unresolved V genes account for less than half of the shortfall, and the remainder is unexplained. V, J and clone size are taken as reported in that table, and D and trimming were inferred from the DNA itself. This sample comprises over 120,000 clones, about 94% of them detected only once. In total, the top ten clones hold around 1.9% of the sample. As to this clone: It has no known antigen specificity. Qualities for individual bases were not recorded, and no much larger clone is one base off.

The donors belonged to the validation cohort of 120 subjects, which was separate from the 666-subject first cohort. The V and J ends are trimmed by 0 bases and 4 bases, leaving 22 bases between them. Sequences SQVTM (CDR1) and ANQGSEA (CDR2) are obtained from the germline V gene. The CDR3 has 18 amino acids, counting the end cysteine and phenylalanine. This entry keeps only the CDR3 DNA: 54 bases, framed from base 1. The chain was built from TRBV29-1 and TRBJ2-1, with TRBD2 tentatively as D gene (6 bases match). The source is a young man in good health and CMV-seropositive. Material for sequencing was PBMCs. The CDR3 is CSVEDATEGWDPYNEQFF. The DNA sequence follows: TGCAGCGTTGAAGATGCGACGGAGGGTTGGGACCCTTACAATGAGCAGTTCTTC.